This T cell receptor beta chain came from a study of T cell responses to AZD1222 COVID-19 vaccine. Study-level findings and limits: Repertoire collection took place solely once the T cell response had peaked.

For this clone: No antigen is known for it.

Germline-derived CDR1 and CDR2 are LNHDA and SQIVND (reference sequence). V trimming: 5 bases; J trimming: 2 bases; junction bases outside the gene matches: 6. This CDR3 is 16 amino acids long. Data came from immunoSEQ multiplex PCR; TCRdb stores just in-frame clones and leaves some out. The sample yields around 130,000 clones, about 91% seen once. Both about-4-week and about-12-week second-dose recipients were combined. The source is an adult who received the AZD1222 COVID-19 vaccine. The chain has TRBV19 and TRBJ2-6; 7 bases agree with TRBD1. The sequencing here drew on peripheral blood, taken 28 days after the second AZD1222 dose. CDR3 loop: CASSQSGTAGANVLTF. CDR3 DNA: TGTGCCAGTAGTCAATCTGGGACAGCTGGGGCCAACGTCCTGACTTTC.